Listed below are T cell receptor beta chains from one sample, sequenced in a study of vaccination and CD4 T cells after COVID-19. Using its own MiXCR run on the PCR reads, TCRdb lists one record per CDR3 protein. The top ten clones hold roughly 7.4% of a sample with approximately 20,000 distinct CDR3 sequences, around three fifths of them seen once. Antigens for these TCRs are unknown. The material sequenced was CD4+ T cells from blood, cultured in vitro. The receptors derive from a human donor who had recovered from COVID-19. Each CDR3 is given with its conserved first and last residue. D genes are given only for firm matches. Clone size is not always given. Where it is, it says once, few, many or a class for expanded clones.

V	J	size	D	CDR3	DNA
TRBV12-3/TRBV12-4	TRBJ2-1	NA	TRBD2	CAIQRREGNEQFF	TGTGCCATCCAAAGGAGGGAGGGGAATGAGCAGTTCTTC
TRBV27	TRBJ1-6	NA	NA	CASSSDSYNPPLHF	TGTGCCAGCAGTTCGGATTCCTATAATCCACCCCTCCACTTT
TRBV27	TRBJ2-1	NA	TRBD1	CASLRTGASDEQFF	TGTGCCAGCCTTCGGACAGGGGCGTCTGATGAGCAGTTCTTC
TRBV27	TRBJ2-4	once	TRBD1	CASRQQGAGNIQYF	TGTGCCAGCAGACAACAGGGGGCCGGGAACATTCAGTACTTC
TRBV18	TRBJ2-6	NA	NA	CASSWSGANVLTF	TGTGCCAGCTCATGGTCTGGGGCCAACGTCCTGACTTTC
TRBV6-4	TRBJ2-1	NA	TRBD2	CASSSSGMGDEQFF	TGTGCCAGCAGTTCTAGCGGGATGGGCGATGAGCAGTTCTTC
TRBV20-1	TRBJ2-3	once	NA	CSARYRQGVTTQYF	TGCAGTGCTAGGTATCGGCAGGGAGTGACTACGCAGTATTTT
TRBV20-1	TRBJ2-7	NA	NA	CSARDLSGDYEQYF	TGCAGTGCTAGAGATCTGAGCGGAGATTACGAGCAGTACTTC
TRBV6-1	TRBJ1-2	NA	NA	CASSVAGSEYGYTF	TGTGCCAGCAGTGTGGCAGGGAGTGAGTATGGCTACACCTTC
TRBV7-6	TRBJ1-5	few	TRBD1	CASSPDRGGNQPQHF	TGTGCCAGCAGCCCGGACAGGGGGGGCAATCAGCCCCAGCATTTT
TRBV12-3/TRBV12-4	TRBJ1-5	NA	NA	CASSLGMGGGQPQHF	TGTGCCAGCAGTTTAGGGATGGGGGGTGGTCAGCCCCAGCATTTT
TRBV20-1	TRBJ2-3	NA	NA	CSASGDITPTDTQYF	TGCAGTGCTAGTGGGGACATCACCCCCACAGATACGCAGTATTTT
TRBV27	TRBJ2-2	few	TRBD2	CASSLGASGRGGELFF	TGTGCCAGCAGTTTAGGGGCTAGCGGGAGAGGTGGGGAGCTGTTTTTT
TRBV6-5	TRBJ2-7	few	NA	CASSYPRGPQYF	TGTGCCAGCAGTTACCCCCGGGGACCGCAGTACTTC
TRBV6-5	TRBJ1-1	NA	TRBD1	CASSSQTGGNTEAFF	TGTGCCAGCAGTTCGCAGACAGGGGGGAACACTGAAGCTTTCTTT
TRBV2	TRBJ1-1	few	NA	CASSRPNTEAFF	TGTGCCAGCAGTAGGCCCAACACTGAAGCTTTCTTT
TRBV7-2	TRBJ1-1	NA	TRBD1	CASSSGQGTEAFF	TGTGCCAGCAGCTCGGGACAGGGAACTGAAGCTTTCTTT
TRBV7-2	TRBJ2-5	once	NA	CASSLIIRETQYF	TGTGCCAGCAGCTTAATAATCAGGGAGACCCAGTACTTC
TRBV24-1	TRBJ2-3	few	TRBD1	CATSGLRTGNEDTQYF	TGTGCCACCAGTGGGCTTCGGACAGGGAATGAAGATACGCAGTATTTT
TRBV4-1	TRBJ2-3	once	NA	CASSQNRWGRPRVSTDTQYF	TGCGCCAGCAGCCAAAACCGGTGGGGGAGGCCTCGAGTTAGCACAGATACGCAGTATTTT
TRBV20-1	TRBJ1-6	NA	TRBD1	CSASETGRGDSPLHF	TGCAGTGCTAGCGAGACAGGGAGAGGAGATTCACCCCTCCACTTT
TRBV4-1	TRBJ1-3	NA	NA	CASSKPGTLGNTIYF	TGCGCCAGCAGCAAACCCGGGACATTGGGAAACACCATATATTTT
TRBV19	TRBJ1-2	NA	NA	CASTPNTGSGYTF	TGTGCCAGTACTCCAAACACGGGAAGTGGCTACACCTTC
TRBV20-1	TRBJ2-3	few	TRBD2	CSAIPGLATDTQYF	TGCAGTGCTATTCCCGGACTAGCAACAGATACGCAGTATTTT
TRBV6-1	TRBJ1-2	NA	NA	CASRPQGNYGYTF	TGTGCCAGCCGCCCACAGGGAAACTATGGCTACACCTTC
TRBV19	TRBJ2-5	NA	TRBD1	CASSSTGTGWETQYF	TGTGCCAGTAGTTCTACCGGGACAGGGTGGGAGACCCAGTACTTC
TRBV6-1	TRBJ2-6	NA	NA	CASVSSGANVLTF	TGTGCCAGCGTTAGCTCTGGGGCCAACGTCCTGACTTTC
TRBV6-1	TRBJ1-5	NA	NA	CASNGAWQPQHF	TGTGCCAGCAACGGGGCTTGGCAGCCCCAGCATTTT
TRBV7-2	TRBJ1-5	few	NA	CASSLFGQASQPQHF	TGTGCCAGCAGCTTATTTGGGCAGGCTAGCCAGCCCCAGCATTTT
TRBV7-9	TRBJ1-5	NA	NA	CASSPQGGRPQHF	TGTGCCAGCAGCCCCCAGGGAGGGCGGCCCCAGCATTTT
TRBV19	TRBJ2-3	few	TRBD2	CASSPLPLAGGPDTQYF	TGTGCCAGTAGTCCCCTCCCACTAGCGGGAGGGCCAGATACGCAGTATTTT
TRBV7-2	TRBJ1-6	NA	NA	CASSLVGSSSYNSPLHF	TGTGCCAGCAGCTTAGTAGGCAGCAGCTCCTATAATTCACCCCTCCACTTT
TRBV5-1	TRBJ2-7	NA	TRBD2	CASSREGFGSYEQYF	TGCGCCAGCAGCCGGGAGGGTTTTGGGTCCTACGAGCAGTACTTC
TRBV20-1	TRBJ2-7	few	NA	CSADTGSEQYF	TGCAGTGCCGACACAGGGTCCGAGCAGTACTTC
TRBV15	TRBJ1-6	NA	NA	CATSVRSYNSPLHF	TGTGCCACCAGCGTTCGCTCCTATAATTCACCCCTCCACTTT
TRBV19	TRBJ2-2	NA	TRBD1	CASRTLGQGTGELFF	TGTGCCAGTAGGACCTTGGGACAGGGTACCGGGGAGCTGTTTTTT
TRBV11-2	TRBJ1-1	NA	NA	CASSLVENTEAFF	TGTGCCAGCAGCTTAGTTGAAAACACTGAAGCTTTCTTT
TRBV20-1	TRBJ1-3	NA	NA	CSASDKGMTIYF	TGCAGTGCTAGTGATAAAGGGATGACCATATATTTT
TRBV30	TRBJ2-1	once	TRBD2	CAGSLGLAGGRGEQFF	TGTGCCGGATCCCTTGGGCTAGCGGGAGGGCGGGGTGAGCAGTTCTTC
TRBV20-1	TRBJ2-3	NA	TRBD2	CSANLREGRDTQYF	TGCAGTGCTAACCTCCGGGAGGGCCGGGATACGCAGTATTTT
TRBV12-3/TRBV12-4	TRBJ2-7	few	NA	CASSLGTLSTYEQYF	TGTGCCAGCAGTTTAGGGACGTTGTCTACCTACGAGCAGTACTTC
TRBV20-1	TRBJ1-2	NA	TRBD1	CSARQGTGAPGHGYTF	TGCAGTGCTAGACAAGGGACAGGGGCCCCGGGGCATGGCTACACCTTC
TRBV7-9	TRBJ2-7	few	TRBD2	CASSRTRAGEQYF	TGTGCCAGCAGCCGGACTAGAGCGGGAGAGCAGTACTTC
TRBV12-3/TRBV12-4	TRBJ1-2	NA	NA	CASSLGYSWYGYTF	TGTGCCAGCAGTTTAGGCTACAGTTGGTATGGCTACACCTTC
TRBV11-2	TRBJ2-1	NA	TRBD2	CASSSLAGAYNEQFF	TGTGCCAGCTCCAGCCTAGCGGGAGCCTACAATGAGCAGTTCTTC
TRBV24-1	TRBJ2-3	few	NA	CATSDLGRGADTQYF	TGTGCCACCAGTGATTTGGGCAGGGGTGCAGATACGCAGTATTTT
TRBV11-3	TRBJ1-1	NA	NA	CASSLGGRLRNTEAFF	TGTGCCAGCAGCTTAGGTGGGCGATTAAGGAACACTGAAGCTTTCTTT
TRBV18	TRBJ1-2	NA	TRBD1	CASSPGDRGYGYTF	TGTGCCAGCTCACCGGGAGACAGGGGATATGGCTACACCTTC
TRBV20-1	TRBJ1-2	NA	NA	CSARDQGRGYGYTF	TGCAGTGCTAGAGATCAGGGCAGGGGCTATGGCTACACCTTC
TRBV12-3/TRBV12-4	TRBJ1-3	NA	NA	CASSIGRNTIYF	TGTGCCAGCAGTATCGGGAGAAACACCATATATTTT
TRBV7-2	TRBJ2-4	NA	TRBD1	CASSPGGGNIQYF	TGTGCCAGCAGCCCAGGGGGTGGGAACATTCAGTACTTC
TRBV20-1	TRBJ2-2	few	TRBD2	CSARDLRIAGGGTGELFF	TGCAGTGCTAGAGATCTTAGAATAGCGGGAGGCGGCACCGGGGAGCTGTTTTTT
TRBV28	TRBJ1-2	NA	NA	CASGGIYGYTF	TGTGCCAGCGGCGGGATCTATGGCTACACCTTC
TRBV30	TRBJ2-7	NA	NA	CAWSNSRSRLRDF	TGTGCCTGGAGTAATAGCCGTTCCCGTCTCAGGGACTTC
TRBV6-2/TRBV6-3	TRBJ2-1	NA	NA	CASGAVSYNEQFF	TGTGCCAGCGGGGCGGTATCCTACAATGAGCAGTTCTTC
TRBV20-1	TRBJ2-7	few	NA	CSAEGGGPYEQYF	TGCAGTGCTGAGGGGGGAGGGCCCTACGAGCAGTACTTC
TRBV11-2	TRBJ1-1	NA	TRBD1	CASSLRQGSLTEAFF	TGTGCCAGCAGCCTAAGACAGGGGAGCTTGACTGAAGCTTTCTTT
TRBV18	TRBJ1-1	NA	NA	CASSHGPRNTEAFF	TGTGCCAGCTCGCACGGGCCGAGGAACACTGAAGCTTTCTTT
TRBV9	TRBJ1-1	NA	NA	CASSVSPQNTEAFF	TGTGCCAGCAGCGTCTCCCCACAGAACACTGAAGCTTTCTTT